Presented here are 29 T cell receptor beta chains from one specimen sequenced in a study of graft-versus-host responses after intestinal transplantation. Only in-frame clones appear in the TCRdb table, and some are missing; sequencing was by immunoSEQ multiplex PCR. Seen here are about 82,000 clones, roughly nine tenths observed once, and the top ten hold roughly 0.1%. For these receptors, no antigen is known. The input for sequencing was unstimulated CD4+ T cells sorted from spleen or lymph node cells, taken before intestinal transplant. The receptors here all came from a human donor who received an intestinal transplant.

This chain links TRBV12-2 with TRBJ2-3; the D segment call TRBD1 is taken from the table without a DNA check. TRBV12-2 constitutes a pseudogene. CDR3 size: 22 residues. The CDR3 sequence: CASRLALWAGPHRYAVTRLAYF. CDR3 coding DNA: TGTGCAAGTCGCTTAGCGCTTTGGGCAGGTCCACACAGATACGCAGTGACAAGGTTGGCGTATTTT.

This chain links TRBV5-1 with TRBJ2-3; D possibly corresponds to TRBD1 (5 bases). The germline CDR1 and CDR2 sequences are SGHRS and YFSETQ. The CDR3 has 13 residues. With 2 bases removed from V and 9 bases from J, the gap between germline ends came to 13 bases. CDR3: CASSFQGVSTQYF. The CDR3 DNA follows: TGCGCCAGCAGCTTTCAGGGTGTCAGCACGCAGTATTTT.

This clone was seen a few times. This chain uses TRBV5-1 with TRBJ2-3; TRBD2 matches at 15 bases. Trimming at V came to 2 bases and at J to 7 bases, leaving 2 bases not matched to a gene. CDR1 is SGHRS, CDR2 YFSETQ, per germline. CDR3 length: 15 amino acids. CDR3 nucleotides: TGCGCCAGCAGCTTAGGACTAGCGGGGGGGCATACGCAGTATTTT. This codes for CASSLGLAGGHTQYF.

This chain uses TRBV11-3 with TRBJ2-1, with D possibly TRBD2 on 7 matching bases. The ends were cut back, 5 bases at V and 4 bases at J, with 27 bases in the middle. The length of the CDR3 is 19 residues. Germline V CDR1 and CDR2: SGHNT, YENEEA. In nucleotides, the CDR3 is TGTGCCAGCAGCCGACCCCGCTTGGACTCTGCGGGGGCTTACAATGAGCAGTTCTTC. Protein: CASSRPRLDSAGAYNEQFF. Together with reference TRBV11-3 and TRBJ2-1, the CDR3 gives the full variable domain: EAGVVQSPRYKIIEKKQPVAFWCNPISGHNTLYWYLQNLGQGPELLIRYENEEAVDDSQLPKDRFSAERLKGVDSTLKIQPAELGDSAVYLCASSRPRLDSAGAYNEQFFGPGTRLTVL.

CDR3 nucleotides: TGCAGCGTTGATACTCGAGAAGATAGCACAGATACGCAGTATTTT. Amino acids: CSVDTREDSTDTQYF. The V call is TRBV29-1, the J call TRBJ2-3; D unclear. V was pared by 3 bases and J by 0 bases, with 13 bases between. The CDR3 has 15 residues. CDR1 is SQVTM and CDR2 is ANQGSEA in the germline V gene.

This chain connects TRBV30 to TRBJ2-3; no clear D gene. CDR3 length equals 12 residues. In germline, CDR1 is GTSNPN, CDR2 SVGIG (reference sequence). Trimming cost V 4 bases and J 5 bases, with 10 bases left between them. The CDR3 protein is CAWTKPGDTQYF. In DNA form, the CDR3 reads TGTGCCTGGACCAAACCCGGAGATACGCAGTATTTT.

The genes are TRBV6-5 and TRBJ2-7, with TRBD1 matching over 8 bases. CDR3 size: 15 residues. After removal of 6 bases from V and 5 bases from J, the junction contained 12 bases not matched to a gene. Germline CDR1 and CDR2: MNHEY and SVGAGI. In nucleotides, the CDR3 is TGTGCCAGCAGCTACAGACTACAGGGGGTCGACGAGCAGTACTTC. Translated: CASSYRLQGVDEQYF.

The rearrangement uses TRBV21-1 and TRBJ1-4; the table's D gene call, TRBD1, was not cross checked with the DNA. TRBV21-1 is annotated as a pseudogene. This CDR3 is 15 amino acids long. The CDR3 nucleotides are TGTGCCAGCAGCAAAGCCGACAGGGGGGGTGAAAAACTGTTTTTT. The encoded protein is CASSKADRGGEKLFF.

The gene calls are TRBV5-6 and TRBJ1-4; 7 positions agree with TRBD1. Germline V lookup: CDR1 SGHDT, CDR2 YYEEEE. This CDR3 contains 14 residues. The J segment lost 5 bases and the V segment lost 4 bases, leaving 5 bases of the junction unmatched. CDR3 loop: CASSPDRENEKLFF. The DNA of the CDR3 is TGTGCCAGCAGCCCTGACAGGGAGAATGAAAAACTGTTTTTT.

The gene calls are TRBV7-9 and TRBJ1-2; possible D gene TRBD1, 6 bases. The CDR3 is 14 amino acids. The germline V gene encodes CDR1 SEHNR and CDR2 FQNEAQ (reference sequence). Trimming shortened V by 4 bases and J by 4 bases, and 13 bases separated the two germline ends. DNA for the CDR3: TGTGCCAGCAGCTCCCTCGACAGGAGCTATGGCTACACCTTC. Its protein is CASSSLDRSYGYTF.

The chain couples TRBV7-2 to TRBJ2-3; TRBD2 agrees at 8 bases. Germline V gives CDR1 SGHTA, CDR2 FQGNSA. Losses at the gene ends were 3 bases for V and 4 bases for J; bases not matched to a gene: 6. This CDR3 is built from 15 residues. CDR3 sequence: CASSFGGASADTQYF. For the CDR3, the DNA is TGTGCCAGCAGCTTCGGGGGGGCCAGCGCAGATACGCAGTATTTT.

The CDR3 sequence is CATGGGLDQETQYF. The CDR3, as DNA: TGTGCCACCGGCGGAGGACTAGACCAAGAGACCCAGTACTTC. The chain links TRBV15 to TRBJ2-5, with 7 bases matching TRBD2. Looked up from germline, CDR1 is LNHNV and CDR2 is YYDKDF (reference sequence). The CDR3 covers 14 residues. J lost 0 bases, V lost 8 bases, and 6 bases had no gene match.

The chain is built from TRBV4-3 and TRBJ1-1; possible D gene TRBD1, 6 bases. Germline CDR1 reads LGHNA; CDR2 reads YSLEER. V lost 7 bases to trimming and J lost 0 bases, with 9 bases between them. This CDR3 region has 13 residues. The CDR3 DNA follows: TGCGCCAGCAACAGGGACATGAACACTGAAGCTTTCTTT. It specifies CASNRDMNTEAFF.

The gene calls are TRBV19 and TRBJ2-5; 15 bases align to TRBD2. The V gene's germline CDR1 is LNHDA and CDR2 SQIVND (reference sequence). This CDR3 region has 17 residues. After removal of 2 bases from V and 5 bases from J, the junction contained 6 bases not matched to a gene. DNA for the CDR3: TGTGCCAGTAGTATACGGACTAGCGGGGGGGCGCGGGAGACCCAGTACTTC. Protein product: CASSIRTSGGARETQYF.

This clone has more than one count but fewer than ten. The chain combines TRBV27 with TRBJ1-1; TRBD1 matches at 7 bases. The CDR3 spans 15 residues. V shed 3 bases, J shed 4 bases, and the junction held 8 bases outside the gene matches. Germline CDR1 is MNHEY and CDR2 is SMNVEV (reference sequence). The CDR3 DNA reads TGTGCCAGCAGTTTGTTCACAGGGGTGACCACTGAAGCTTTCTTT. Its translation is CASSLFTGVTTEAFF.

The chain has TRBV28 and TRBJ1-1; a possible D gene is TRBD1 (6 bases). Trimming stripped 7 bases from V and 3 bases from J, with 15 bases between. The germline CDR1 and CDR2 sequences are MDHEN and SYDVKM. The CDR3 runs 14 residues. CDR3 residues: CASTEQRGYTEAFF. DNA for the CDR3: TGTGCCAGCACCGAGCAGAGGGGGTACACTGAAGCTTTCTTT.

CDR3 amino acids: CATPGQTTNYGYTF. Written as DNA, the CDR3 is TGTGCCACCCCAGGACAGACTACTAACTATGGCTACACCTTC. The chain joins TRBV7-9 to TRBJ1-2; tentative D call: TRBD1 (6 bases). The V and J ends lost 10 bases and 0 bases respectively, with 15 bases between them. This CDR3 has 14 amino acids. Germline lookup yields CDR1 SEHNR and CDR2 FQNEAQ (reference sequence). The full variable domain, its missing parts supplied by reference TRBV7-9 and TRBJ1-2, is DTGVSQNPRHKITKRGQNVTFRCDPISEHNRLYWYRQTLGQGPEFLTYFQNEAQLEKSRLLSDRFSAERPKGSFSTLEIQRTEQGDSAMYLCATPGQTTNYGYTFGSGTRLTVV.

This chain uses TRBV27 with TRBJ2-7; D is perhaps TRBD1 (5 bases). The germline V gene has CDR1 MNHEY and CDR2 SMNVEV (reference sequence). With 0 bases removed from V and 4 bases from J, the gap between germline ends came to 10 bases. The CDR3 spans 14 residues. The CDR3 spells CASSLSQGGYEQYF. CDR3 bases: TGTGCCAGCAGTTTATCCCAGGGTGGATACGAGCAGTACTTC.

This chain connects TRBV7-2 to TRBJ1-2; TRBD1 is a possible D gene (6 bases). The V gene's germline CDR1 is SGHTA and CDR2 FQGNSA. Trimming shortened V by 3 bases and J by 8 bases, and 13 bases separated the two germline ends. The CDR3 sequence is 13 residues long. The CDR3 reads CASSFSGAVGYTF. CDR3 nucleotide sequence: TGTGCCAGCAGCTTTTCAGGGGCGGTAGGCTACACCTTC. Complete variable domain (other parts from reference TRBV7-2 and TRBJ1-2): GAGVSQSPSNKVTEKGKDVELRCDPISGHTALYWYRQSLGQGLEFLIYFQGNSAPDKSGLPSDRFSAERTGGSVSTLTIQRTQQEDSAVYLCASSFSGAVGYTFGSGTRLTVV.

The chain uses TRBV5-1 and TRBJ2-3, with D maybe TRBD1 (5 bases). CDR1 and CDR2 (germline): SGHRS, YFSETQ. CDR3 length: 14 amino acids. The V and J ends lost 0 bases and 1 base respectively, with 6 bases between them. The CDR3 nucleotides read TGCGCCAGCAGCTTGGACAGGCGCACAGATACGCAGTATTTT. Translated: CASSLDRRTDTQYF.

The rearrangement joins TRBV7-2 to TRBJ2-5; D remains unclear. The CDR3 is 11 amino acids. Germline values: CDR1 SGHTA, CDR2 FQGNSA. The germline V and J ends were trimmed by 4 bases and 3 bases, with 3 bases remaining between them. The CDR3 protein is CASSSKETQYF. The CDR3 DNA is TGTGCCAGCAGCTCCAAAGAGACCCAGTACTTC.

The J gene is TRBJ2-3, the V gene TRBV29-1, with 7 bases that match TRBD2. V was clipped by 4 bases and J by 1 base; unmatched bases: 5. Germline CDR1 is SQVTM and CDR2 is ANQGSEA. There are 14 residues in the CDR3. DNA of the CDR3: TGCAGCGTTGGGGAGGGTTACCGCACAGATACGCAGTATTTT. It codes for CSVGEGYRTDTQYF.

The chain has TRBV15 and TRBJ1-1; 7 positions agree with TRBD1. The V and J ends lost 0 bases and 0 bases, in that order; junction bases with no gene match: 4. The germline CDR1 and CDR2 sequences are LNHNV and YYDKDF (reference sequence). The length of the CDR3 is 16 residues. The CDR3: CATSREPGQLNTEAFF. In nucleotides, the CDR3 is TGTGCCACCAGCAGAGAACCGGGACAGCTGAACACTGAAGCTTTCTTT.

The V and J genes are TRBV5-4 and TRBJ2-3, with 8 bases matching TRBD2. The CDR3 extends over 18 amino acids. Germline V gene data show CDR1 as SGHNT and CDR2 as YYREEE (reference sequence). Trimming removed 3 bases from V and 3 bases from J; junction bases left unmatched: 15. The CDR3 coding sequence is TGTGCCAGCAGCTCGGGGATCTTCGGGGGGGCTTGGACAGATACGCAGTATTTT. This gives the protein CASSSGIFGGAWTDTQYF.

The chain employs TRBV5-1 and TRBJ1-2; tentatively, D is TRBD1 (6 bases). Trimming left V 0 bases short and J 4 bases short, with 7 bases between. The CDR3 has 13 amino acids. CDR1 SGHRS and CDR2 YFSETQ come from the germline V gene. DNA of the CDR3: TGCGCCAGCAGCTTGGACAGGGTCTATGGCTACACCTTC. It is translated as CASSLDRVYGYTF.

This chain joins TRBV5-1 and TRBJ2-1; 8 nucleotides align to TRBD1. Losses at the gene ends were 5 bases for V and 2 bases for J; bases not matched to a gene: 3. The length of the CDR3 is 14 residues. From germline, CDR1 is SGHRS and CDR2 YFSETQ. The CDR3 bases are TGCGCCAGCAGAGGGGACAGGCCCTACAATGAGCAGTTCTTC. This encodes CASRGDRPYNEQFF.

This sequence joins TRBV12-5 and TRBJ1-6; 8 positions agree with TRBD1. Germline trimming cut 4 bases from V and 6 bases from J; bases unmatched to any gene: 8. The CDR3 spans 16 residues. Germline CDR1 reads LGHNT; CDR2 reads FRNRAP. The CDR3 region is CASGSGQGGTNSPLHF. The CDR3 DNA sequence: TGTGCTAGTGGTTCCGGACAGGGAGGAACTAATTCACCCCTCCACTTT. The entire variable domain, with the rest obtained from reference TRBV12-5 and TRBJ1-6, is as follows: DARVTQTPRHKVTEMGQEVTMRCQPILGHNTVFWYRQTMMQGLELLAYFRNRAPLDDSGMPKDRFSAEMPDATLATLKIQPSEPRDSAVYFCASGSGQGGTNSPLHFGNGTRLTVT.

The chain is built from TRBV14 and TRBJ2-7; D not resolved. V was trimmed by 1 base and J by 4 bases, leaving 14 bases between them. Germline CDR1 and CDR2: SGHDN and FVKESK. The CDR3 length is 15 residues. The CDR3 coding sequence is TGTGCCAGCAGCCAAGGGGTTGACTTCCGGTACGAGCAGTACTTC. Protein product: CASSQGVDFRYEQYF.

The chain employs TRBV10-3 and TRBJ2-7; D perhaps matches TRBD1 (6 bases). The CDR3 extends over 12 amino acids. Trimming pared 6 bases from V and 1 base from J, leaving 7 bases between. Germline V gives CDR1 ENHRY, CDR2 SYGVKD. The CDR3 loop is CAIRDRSYEQYF. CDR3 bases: TGTGCCATCAGGGACAGATCCTACGAGCAGTACTTC.